Following are 24 T cell receptor beta chains from one sample sequenced in a study of T-cell reconstitution after alpha-beta-depleted transplantation in children (dated by TCRdb to between 2015 and 2016). The sample's treatment or condition, from its label and the paper: allogeneic hematopoietic cell transplantation with graft depleted of TCRalphabeta T cells and CD19 B cells. Libraries were made using PCR. Sequencing was performed on an Illumina HiSeq 2500. Molecular barcoding was employed in the preparation of TCR libraries, with unique molecular identifiers being used to normalize TCRbeta repertoire quantification. TCRdb's own reprocessing of the public reads used fastp at Q25 and MiXCR and kept productive beta chains. Each entry merges the rows of one CDR3 protein and shows their most common DNA and genes. The sample table holds approximately 70,000 distinct CDR3 sequences, of which 4.9% were seen once. Approximately 17% of the sample goes to the ten largest clones.

The sample consisted of PBMCs, mostly from graft donor cells, taken 180 days after TCRalphabeta/CD19-depleted stem cell transplant. Receptors originate from a boy under two years old who had a stem cell transplant for acute myeloid leukemia, so the T cells may come from the graft donor.

This clonotype was recorded many times. V usage is TRBV5-1 and J usage is TRBJ2-2; D unclear. CDR3 size: 15 residues. Germline V gives CDR1 SGHRS, CDR2 YFSETQ. V was clipped by 3 bases and J by 1 base, with 10 bases between them. DNA of the CDR3: TGCGCCAGCAGCTCCCTGGGGTGGAACACCGGGGAGCTGTTTTTT. Protein product: CASSSLGWNTGELFF. Filled out from reference TRBV5-1 and TRBJ2-2, the complete variable domain reads KAGVTQTPRYLIKTRGQQVTLSCSPISGHRSVSWYQQTPGQGLQFLFEYFSETQRNKGNFPGRFSGRQFSNSRSEMNVSTLELGDSALYLCASSSLGWNTGELFFGEGSRLTVL.

This clonotype has a count of ten or more. The rearrangement uses TRBV12-3 or TRBV12-4 and TRBJ2-3, with D possibly being TRBD2 (6 bases). Between the trimmed V and J ends, which lost 7 bases and 8 bases, there was a span of 13 bases. This CDR3 has 12 amino acids. DNA for the CDR3: TGTGCCAGCACCCTTGCGGAGGGTACGCAGTATTTT. As protein: CASTLAEGTQYF.

This clonotype was seen ten or more times. The chain employs TRBV5-8 and TRBJ1-2, with D possibly being TRBD1 (6 bases). The CDR3 runs 14 residues. Germline lookup yields CDR1 SGHTS and CDR2 YDEGEE. V was cut by 2 bases and J by 3 bases, with 11 bases left in between. CDR3 coding DNA: TGTGCCAGCAGCTTTGGGGGGCCCCACTATGGCTACACCTTC. Translation: CASSFGGPHYGYTF.

This clonotype was seen repeatedly, ten times or more. The chain combines TRBV7-9 with TRBJ2-7; no clear D. V lost 0 bases to trimming and J lost 2 bases, with 8 bases between them. CDR1 is SEHNR, CDR2 FQNEAQ, per germline (reference sequence). The CDR3 is 14 amino acids. DNA for the CDR3: TGTGCCAGCAGCTTAGCGAGGTCCCCCTACGAGCAGTACTTC. Residues: CASSLARSPYEQYF.

This clonotype was recorded many times. J is TRBJ2-2 and V is TRBV5-1; 7 nucleotides agree with TRBD1. CDR1 is SGHRS and CDR2 is YFSETQ in the germline V gene. The V gene end was trimmed by 8 bases and the J gene end by 0 bases; junction bases not matched to a gene: 10. The CDR3 covers 16 residues. The CDR3 is CASTDRAIPNTGELFF. The CDR3 nucleotides are TGCGCCAGTACTGACAGGGCAATTCCGAACACCGGGGAGCTGTTTTTT.

The table lists this clonotype with many counts. The gene calls are TRBV6-1 and TRBJ2-2; D remains unclear. Germline loops: CDR1 MNHNS, CDR2 SASEGT. This CDR3 spans 15 amino acids. The V end lost 7 bases, the J end lost 1 base, and 13 bases lay between the germline ends. The DNA of the CDR3 is TGTGCCAGCACCTACGGACGGATGAACACCGGGGAGCTGTTTTTT. It is translated as CASTYGRMNTGELFF.

Ten or more counts support this clonotype. The rearrangement joins TRBV4-2 to TRBJ2-5; weak D call: TRBD2 (6 bases). The V end was cut by 1 base, the J end by 9 bases, with 12 bases between. CDR3 length equals 13 residues. CDR1 and CDR2 (germline): LGHNA, YNFKEQ. The CDR3 DNA reads TGTGCCAGCAGCCAAGGCGGCCGACTAGCCCAGTACTTC. Its translation: CASSQGGRLAQYF.

This clonotype has a count of ten or more. The J gene is TRBJ2-3, the V gene TRBV5-1; D tentatively reads TRBD1 or TRBD2 (6 bases each). Trimming took 0 bases from V and 2 from J, leaving 10 bases between them. From germline, CDR1 is SGHRS and CDR2 YFSETQ. This CDR3 comprises 15 residues. The CDR3 is CASSLVGGLTDTQYF. Here the CDR3 DNA reads TGCGCCAGCAGCTTGGTGGGGGGCCTCACAGATACGCAGTATTTT.

This clonotype was detected many times. The rearrangement links TRBV5-1 to TRBJ2-1, with 8 bases lining up with TRBD1. Germline values: CDR1 SGHRS, CDR2 YFSETQ. The CDR3 sequence is 20 residues long. V trimming: 0 bases; J trimming: 2 bases; junction bases outside the gene matches: 16. The CDR3 sequence is CASSLDSDRGAYPAYNEQFF. The CDR3 bases are TGCGCCAGCAGCTTGGATTCTGACAGGGGCGCCTATCCTGCCTACAATGAGCAGTTCTTC.

In this sample, this clonotype turned up many times. The chain combines TRBV9 with TRBJ2-5; 7 bases match TRBD1. The length of the CDR3 is 17 residues. Germline V lookup: CDR1 SGDLS, CDR2 YYNGEE. The J segment lost 5 bases and the V segment lost 0 bases, leaving 13 bases of the junction unmatched. CDR3 coding DNA: TGTGCCAGCAGCGTAGGAGGGGGCCTTCTTTCGGAGGAGACCCAGTACTTC. This encodes CASSVGGGLLSEETQYF.

This clonotype was recorded at least ten times. The V call is TRBV6-5, the J call TRBJ1-5; D is unresolved. The CDR3 is made up of 13 amino acids. In germline, CDR1 is MNHEY, CDR2 SVGAGI. V was pared by 2 bases and J by 6 bases, with 8 bases between. The CDR3 sequence is CASSYRQAQPQHF. The CDR3, as DNA: TGTGCCAGCAGTTACCGGCAGGCTCAGCCCCAGCATTTT.

This clonotype came up many times. The chain links TRBV20-1 to TRBJ2-2; TRBD2 might be the D (6 bases). V shed 0 bases and J shed 3 bases, with 17 bases lying between them. CDR1 and CDR2 (germline): DFQATT, SNEGSKA (reference sequence). CDR3 length: 17 residues. The CDR3 here is CSARDLGGARDTGELFF. The CDR3 DNA follows: TGCAGTGCTAGAGATCTGGGAGGTGCCCGGGACACCGGGGAGCTGTTTTTT.

This clonotype was seen at least ten times. As DNA, the CDR3 is TGCGCCAGCAGCTTGGTTCGACGGGATGAGCAGTTCTTC. This translates into CASSLVRRDEQFF. The V and J genes are TRBV5-1 and TRBJ2-1, with unresolved D. From germline, CDR1 is SGHRS and CDR2 YFSETQ. This CDR3 comprises 13 residues. The germline V and J ends were trimmed by 0 bases and 8 bases, with 9 bases remaining between them.

The sample holds many counts of this clonotype. The chain carries TRBV18 and TRBJ1-2; D gene ambiguous. The CDR3 has 13 amino acids. The ends were cut back, 6 bases at V and 3 bases at J, with 11 bases in the middle. Germline CDR1 and CDR2: KGHSH and LQKENI. CDR3 residues: CASSPLGHYGYTF. CDR3 nucleotide sequence: TGTGCCAGCTCTCCCCTGGGTCACTATGGCTACACCTTC.

This clonotype was counted many times. The genes are TRBV7-8 and TRBJ2-1; 8 bases fit TRBD2. The CDR3 runs to 15 residues. The ends lost 3 bases at V and 7 bases at J; junction bases unmatched: 8. Germline CDR1 reads SGHVS; CDR2 reads FQNEAQ. The CDR3 sequence: CASSFLPGGQNEQFF. The CDR3, as DNA: TGTGCCAGCAGCTTTCTCCCGGGGGGGCAGAATGAGCAGTTCTTC. The full variable domain, completed using reference TRBV7-8 and TRBJ2-1, is GAGVSQSPRYKVAKRGQDVALRCDPISGHVSLFWYQQALGQGPEFLTYFQNEAQLDKSGLPSDRFFAERPEGSVSTLKIQRTQQEDSAVYLCASSFLPGGQNEQFFGPGTRLTVL.

In its sample, this clonotype was seen a few times. The V and J genes are TRBV4-2 and TRBJ2-5, with a possible D match to TRBD1 (6 bases). V was pared by 4 bases and J by 5 bases, with 17 bases between. The CDR3 totals 15 residues. Germline CDR1 LGHNA, CDR2 YNFKEQ. The CDR3 coding sequence is TGTGCCAGCAGCCTTCTGGGGGCTAATCGGGAGACCCAGTACTTC. Protein sequence: CASSLLGANRETQYF.

This clonotype was found many times. V usage is TRBV20-1 and J usage is TRBJ2-5, with 9 bases identical to TRBD2. The CDR3 totals 14 residues. Germline loops: CDR1 DFQATT, CDR2 SNEGSKA (reference sequence). With V trimmed by 6 bases and J by 5 bases, 10 bases remained unmatched. The CDR3 spells CSAWRRGGPETQYF. Here the CDR3 DNA reads TGCAGTGCGTGGCGGCGGGGGGGCCCCGAGACCCAGTACTTC.

This clonotype was observed many times. The chain uses TRBV12-3 or TRBV12-4 and TRBJ2-1; TRBD1 matches at 9 bases. The V and J ends lost 6 bases and 2 bases, in that order; junction bases with no gene match: 11. The length of the CDR3 is 17 residues. The CDR3 spells CASSFGPGTGPYNEQFF. CDR3 in DNA: TGTGCCAGCAGCTTTGGCCCCGGGACAGGGCCCTACAATGAGCAGTTCTTC.

The genes are TRBV25-1 and TRBJ2-1; 9 bases map to TRBD1. Trimming removed 8 bases from V and 2 bases from J; junction bases left unmatched: 22. Per germline, CDR1 MGHDK and CDR2 SYGVNS. The CDR3 covers 20 residues. DNA of the CDR3: TGTGCCAGCGGCCCTGAGTCCCGGGACAGGGTACAGGGGACCTACAATGAGCAGTTCTTC. Translated, it gives CASGPESRDRVQGTYNEQFF.

This clonotype was observed many times. The chain has TRBV29-1 and TRBJ2-2, with D possibly called TRBD1 or TRBD2 (5 bases each). The CDR3 length is 16 residues. The germline gives CDR1 SQVTM, CDR2 ANQGSEA. The germline V and J ends were trimmed by 1 base and 5 bases, with 17 bases remaining between them. The CDR3 coding sequence is TGCAGCGTTGAAGCCCCCGGGGCCCCGGGAACCGGGGAGCTGTTTTTT. Translated, it gives CSVEAPGAPGTGELFF.

Remarks on this clonotype: One base away lies a much larger clone, so this may be a sequencing read error. The chain recombines TRBV11-2 with TRBJ2-3; 11 bases fit TRBD1. The CDR3 extends over 16 amino acids. The V gene's germline CDR1 is SGHAT and CDR2 FQNNGV. The J segment lost 6 bases and the V segment lost 3 bases, leaving 8 bases of the junction unmatched. The CDR3 reads CASSFDYRDRGDTQYF. The CDR3 DNA is TGTGCCAGCAGCTTCGATTACCGGGACAGGGGGGATACGCAGTATTTT.

This clonotype was recorded at least ten times. The rearrangement links TRBV28 to TRBJ2-3; D ambiguous. The V gene's germline CDR1 is MDHEN and CDR2 SYDVKM. The CDR3 has 13 amino acids. V lost 6 bases and J 8 bases, leaving 15 bases between the germline ends. DNA for the CDR3: TGTGCCAGCAGCCCTCCAAATTACCCTACGCAGTATTTT. It is translated as CASSPPNYPTQYF.

At least ten counts were recorded for this clonotype. The chain has TRBV20-1 and TRBJ2-7; D not resolved. The CDR3 is made up of 15 amino acids. Trimming shortened V by 3 bases and J by 4 bases, and 19 bases separated the two germline ends. Germline CDR1 is DFQATT and CDR2 is SNEGSKA (reference sequence). Here the CDR3 DNA reads TGCAGTGCTAGCCAAACCCAAAACATCGGATACGAGCAGTACTTC. This translates into CSASQTQNIGYEQYF.

This clonotype was seen a few times. The V and J genes are TRBV14 and TRBJ1-2; D is ambiguous. CDR1 and CDR2 from the germline V gene are SGHDN and FVKESK. The length of the CDR3 is 12 residues. Trimming took off 1 base at V and 7 bases at J, with 7 bases between the two ends. CDR3 sequence reads: CASSQGPGGYTF. CDR3 DNA sequence: TGTGCCAGCAGCCAAGGGCCGGGTGGCTACACCTTC.